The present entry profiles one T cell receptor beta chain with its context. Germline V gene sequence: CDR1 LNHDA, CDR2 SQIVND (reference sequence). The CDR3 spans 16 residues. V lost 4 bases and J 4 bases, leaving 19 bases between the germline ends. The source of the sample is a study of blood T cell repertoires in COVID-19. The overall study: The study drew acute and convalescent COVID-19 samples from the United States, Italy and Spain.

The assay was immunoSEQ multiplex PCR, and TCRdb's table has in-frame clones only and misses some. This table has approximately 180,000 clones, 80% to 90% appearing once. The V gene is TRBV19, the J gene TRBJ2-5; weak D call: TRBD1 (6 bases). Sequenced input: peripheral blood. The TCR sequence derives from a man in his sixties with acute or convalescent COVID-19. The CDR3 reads CASSNSGTQRGETQYF. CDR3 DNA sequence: TGTGCCAGTAGTAACTCCGGGACACAAAGAGGAGAGACCCAGTACTTC. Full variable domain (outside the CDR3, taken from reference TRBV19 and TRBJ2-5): DGGITQSPKYLFRKEGQNVTLSCEQNLNHDAMYWYRQDPGQGLRLIYYSQIVNDFQKGDIAEGYSVSREKKESFPLTVTSAQKNPTAFYLCASSNSGTQRGETQYFGPGTRLLVL.